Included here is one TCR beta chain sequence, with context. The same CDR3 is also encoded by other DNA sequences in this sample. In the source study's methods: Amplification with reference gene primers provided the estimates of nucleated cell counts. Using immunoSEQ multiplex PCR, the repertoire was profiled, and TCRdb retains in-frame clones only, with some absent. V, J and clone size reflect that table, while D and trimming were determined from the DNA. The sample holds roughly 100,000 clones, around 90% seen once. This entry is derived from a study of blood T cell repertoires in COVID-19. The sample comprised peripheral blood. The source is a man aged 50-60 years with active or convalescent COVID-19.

Here the CDR3 reads CASSIREAGELFF. The DNA of the CDR3 is TGTGCCAGTAGTATCAGGGAAGCCGGGGAGCTGTTTTTT. The rearrangement joins TRBV19 to TRBJ2-2, with D possibly being TRBD1 (5 bases). The V gene lost 3 bases and the J gene lost 6 bases, with 8 bases spanning the gap. This CDR3 contains 13 residues. The V gene's germline CDR1 is LNHDA and CDR2 SQIVND (reference sequence).